The clone carrying this T cell receptor beta chain was seen repeatedly, ten times or more. Its antigen is as yet unknown. The sample comes from a study of molecular identifiers for immune sequencing clone quantification. About the study: With replicates, the RNA of about 19,000 or 110,000 naive CD8 cells was split five ways and four were sequenced.

The study's findings and limits: In a background of around 970,000 naive cells, spiked Jurkat TCR RNA from one cell was reportedly detectable.

TCRdb re-derived calls from the PCR reads in MiXCR, one entry per CDR3 protein. This sample carries under 650,000 distinct CDR3 sequences, 15% to 20% of them seen once, and the ten largest clones take roughly 0.9%. The CDR3 loop spans 11 amino acids. Deletions cut 6 bases from V and 7 bases from J, with 9 bases between. Germline V gene data show CDR1 as SEHNR and CDR2 as FQNEAQ (reference sequence). Each library that profiled naive CD8 cells came from around 18,000 to 910,000 sorted cells with 10%, 30% or 50% RNA. This rearrangement joins TRBV7-9 to TRBJ1-1; D call uncertain. The source material was naive CD8+ T cells from blood, with Jurkat cell RNA spiked in. Subset noted: FACS-sorted CD8+CD4-CCR7+CD45RA+ naive T cells. This clonotype was obtained from a human donor in good health. Some libraries in this study had Jurkat cell RNA spiked in. The CDR3 here is CASRSTGEAFF. Here the CDR3 DNA reads TGTGCCAGCAGATCCACGGGTGAAGCTTTCTTT.